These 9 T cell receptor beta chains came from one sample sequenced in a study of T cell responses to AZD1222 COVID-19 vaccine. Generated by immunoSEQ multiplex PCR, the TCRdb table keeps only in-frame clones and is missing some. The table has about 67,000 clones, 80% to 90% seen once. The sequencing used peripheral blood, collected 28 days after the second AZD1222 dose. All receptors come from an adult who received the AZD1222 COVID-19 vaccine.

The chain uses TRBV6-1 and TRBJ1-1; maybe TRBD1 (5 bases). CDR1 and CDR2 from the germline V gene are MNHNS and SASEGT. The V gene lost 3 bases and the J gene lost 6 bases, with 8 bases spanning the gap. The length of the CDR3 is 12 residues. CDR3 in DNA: TGTGCCAGCAGTGAGGGGACTGCTGAAGCTTTCTTT. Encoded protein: CASSEGTAEAFF.

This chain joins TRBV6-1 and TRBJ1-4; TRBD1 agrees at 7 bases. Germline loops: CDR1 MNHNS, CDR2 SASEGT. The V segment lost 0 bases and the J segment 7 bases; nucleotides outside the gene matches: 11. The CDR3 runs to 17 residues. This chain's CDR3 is CASSEARTGDAFEKLFF. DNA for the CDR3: TGTGCCAGCAGTGAAGCTCGAACAGGGGACGCCTTTGAAAAACTGTTTTTT.

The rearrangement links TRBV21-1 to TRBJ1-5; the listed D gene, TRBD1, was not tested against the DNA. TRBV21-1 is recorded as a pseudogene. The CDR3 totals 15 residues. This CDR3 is CASSKEGVEYQPQHF. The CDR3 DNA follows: TGTGCCAGCAGCAAAGAGGGGGTGGAGTATCAGCCCCAGCATTTT.

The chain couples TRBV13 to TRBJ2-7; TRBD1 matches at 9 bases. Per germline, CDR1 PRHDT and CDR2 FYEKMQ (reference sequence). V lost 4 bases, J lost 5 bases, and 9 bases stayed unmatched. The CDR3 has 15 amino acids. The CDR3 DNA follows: TGTGCCAGCAGCTCCTCCGGGACAGGGTCCCACGAGCAGTACTTC. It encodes CASSSSGTGSHEQYF. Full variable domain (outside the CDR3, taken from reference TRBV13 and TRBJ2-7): AAGVIQSPRHLIKEKRETATLKCYPIPRHDTVYWYQQGPGQDPQFLISFYEKMQSDKGSIPDRFSAQQFSDYHSELNMSSLELGDSALYFCASSSSGTGSHEQYFGPGTRLTVT.

The CDR3 spells CASSFGQGDDEKLFF. The DNA for the CDR3 is TGTGCCAGTAGTTTCGGACAGGGAGACGATGAAAAACTGTTTTTT. The V and J genes are TRBV19 and TRBJ1-4, with 8 bases aligning to TRBD1. CDR1 LNHDA and CDR2 SQIVND come from the germline V gene (reference sequence). Trimming cost V 5 bases and J 6 bases; bases outside gene matches: 8. This CDR3 has 15 amino acids.

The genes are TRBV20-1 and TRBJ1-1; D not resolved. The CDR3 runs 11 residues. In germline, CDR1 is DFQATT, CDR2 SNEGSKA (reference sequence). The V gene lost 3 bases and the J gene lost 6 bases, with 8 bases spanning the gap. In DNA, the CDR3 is TGCAGTGCTAGGGGCAATTCTGAAGCTTTCTTT. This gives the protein CSARGNSEAFF.

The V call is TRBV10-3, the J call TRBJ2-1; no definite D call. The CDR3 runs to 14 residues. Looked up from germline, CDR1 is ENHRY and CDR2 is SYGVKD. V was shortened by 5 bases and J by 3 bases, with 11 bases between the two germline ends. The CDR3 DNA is TGTGCCATCAGTCCCAGGACGGACTACAATGAGCAGTTCTTC. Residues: CAISPRTDYNEQFF.

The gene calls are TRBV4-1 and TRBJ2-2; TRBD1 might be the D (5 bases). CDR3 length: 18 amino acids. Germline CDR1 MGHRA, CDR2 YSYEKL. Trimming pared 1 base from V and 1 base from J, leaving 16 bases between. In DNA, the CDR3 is TGCGCCAGCAGCCAAGCCAACAGGATTGGGGAGAACACCGGGGAGCTGTTTTTT. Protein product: CASSQANRIGENTGELFF.

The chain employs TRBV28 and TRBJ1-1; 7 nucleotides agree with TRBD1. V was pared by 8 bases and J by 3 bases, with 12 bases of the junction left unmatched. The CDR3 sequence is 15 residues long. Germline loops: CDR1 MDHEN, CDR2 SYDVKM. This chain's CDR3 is CASSLGGVWDTEAFF. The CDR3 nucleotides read TGTGCCAGCTCCCTAGGGGGCGTGTGGGACACTGAAGCTTTCTTT.